The clone carrying this T cell receptor (beta chain) has only a few counts. What it recognizes is unknown. V lost 0 bases and J 4 bases, leaving 5 bases between the germline ends. The germline V gene encodes CDR1 MNHNY and CDR2 SVGAGI (reference sequence). The CDR3 extends over 13 amino acids. Primers included in the PCR were 60 Vbeta and 13 Jbeta primers. Clones were sequenced by immunoSEQ multiplex PCR, and TCRdb holds only the in-frame ones, with some missing. The sample includes about 170,000 clones, 76% seen only once; the top ten take 0.6% to 0.9%. This entry is derived from a study of cytomegalovirus exposure and HLA in healthy donors. Whole-study results and caveats: Later work found that TCR association rates differed between HLA loci; DRB1 had the most and HLA-C the fewest. About 87% or about 30% of the time was how often most TCR beta V segments were productive, according to an earlier analysis.

The chain joins TRBV6-6 to TRBJ2-3; D gene uncertain. The TCR comes from a female donor in good health and CMV-seronegative. Sample: PBMCs. The CDR3 DNA sequence: TGTGCCAGCAGTTACTCGTCGGCAGATACGCAGTATTTT. Translating gives CASSYSSADTQYF.